These T cell receptor beta chains were read from a single sample in a study of vaccination effects on CD4 cells after COVID-19. These receptors lack a known antigen. Measured with immunoSEQ multiplex PCR; TCRdb has only the in-frame clones, and not every one. The table shows approximately 57,000 clones, with 78% occurring only once. Sequenced material: CD4+ T cells from PBMCs cultured without peptide, taken after COVID-19 vaccination. These receptors all come from a human donor who received a COVID-19 vaccine. Both conserved end residues are part of each CDR3. The order of the fields is J gene, V gene, D gene, CDR3 protein. The D gene is left open where the match is weak.

J: TRBJ1-5
V: TRBV5-6
D: -
CDR3: CASSRLTQPQHF

J: TRBJ1-3
V: TRBV14
D: TRBD1
CDR3: CASSQHPGTGASSGNTIYF

J: TRBJ2-1
V: TRBV3-1/TRBV3-2
D: -
CDR3: CASSQVGGATYNEQFF

J: TRBJ2-1
V: TRBV9
D: TRBD2
CDR3: CASSDSGGSYNEQFF

J: TRBJ1-6
V: TRBV6-1
D: -
CDR3: CASSESRRGVGSPLHF

J: TRBJ1-2
V: TRBV25-1
D: -
CDR3: CASSEQGRVSGYTF

J: TRBJ1-5
V: TRBV19
D: -
CDR3: CASSPVLLALEPQHF

J: TRBJ1-1
V: TRBV9
D: -
CDR3: CASSVDPTSREAFF

J: TRBJ2-2
V: TRBV7-9
D: -
CDR3: CASSLGDTNTGELFF

J: TRBJ1-2
V: TRBV5-1
D: TRBD1
CDR3: CASSLAQGVANYGYTF

J: TRBJ1-3
V: TRBV5-1
D: TRBD1
CDR3: CASSATGPGNTIYF

J: TRBJ2-7
V: TRBV2
D: -
CDR3: CASLVGGLSYEQYF

J: TRBJ2-1
V: TRBV4-3
D: TRBD2
CDR3: CASSQDPGGAPYNEQFF

J: TRBJ2-5
V: TRBV6-5
D: -
CDR3: CASSGSGVIETQYF

J: TRBJ1-2
V: TRBV6-6
D: TRBD1
CDR3: CASRLPGQGNYGYTF

J: TRBJ2-1
V: TRBV2
D: TRBD2
CDR3: CASSRLAGYNEQFF

J: TRBJ1-2
V: TRBV11-2
D: -
CDR3: CASSHLSAYNYGYTF

J: TRBJ1-1
V: TRBV7-8
D: -
CDR3: CASSRTNTEAFF

J: TRBJ2-2
V: TRBV11-3
D: -
CDR3: CASSPPGTPLSGELFF

J: TRBJ2-5
V: TRBV4-2
D: -
CDR3: CASSQGGSGGDQETQYF

J: TRBJ1-1
V: TRBV5-6
D: -
CDR3: CASSTDKNTEAFF

J: TRBJ2-7
V: TRBV7-2
D: TRBD2
CDR3: CASSLVGGSSYEQYF

J: TRBJ1-2
V: TRBV10-3
D: -
CDR3: CAISPSTGAYGYTF

J: TRBJ2-7
V: TRBV6-5
D: -
CDR3: CASSPRPSKEQYF

J: TRBJ1-1
V: TRBV5-1
D: TRBD1
CDR3: CASSLAGQGATFF

J: TRBJ2-1
V: TRBV3-1/TRBV3-2
D: -
CDR3: CASSQAGEQFF

J: TRBJ1-2
V: TRBV7-9
D: -
CDR3: CASSSAVGGYTF

J: TRBJ2-2
V: TRBV11-1
D: -
CDR3: CASSLSGELFF

J: TRBJ2-5
V: TRBV7-8
D: -
CDR3: CASSPRWGVGQETQYF

J: TRBJ1-4
V: TRBV18
D: -
CDR3: CASSPGGEKLFF

J: TRBJ1-6
V: TRBV12-5
D: -
CDR3: CASGLANSPLHF

J: TRBJ2-7
V: TRBV20-1
D: -
CDR3: CSARWRYEQYF

J: TRBJ2-2
V: TRBV29-1
D: -
CDR3: CSCSWGTGELFF

J: TRBJ2-4
V: TRBV28
D: -
CDR3: CATIAKNIQYF

J: TRBJ2-1
V: TRBV7-2
D: TRBD2
CDR3: CASSTSGGVLGNEQFF

J: TRBJ2-1
V: TRBV6-4
D: -
CDR3: CASSEAGGPYNEQFF

J: TRBJ1-5
V: TRBV5-6
D: -
CDR3: CASSLGSTSNQPQHF

J: TRBJ2-4
V: TRBV29-1
D: TRBD1
CDR3: CSVEVGTGWYF